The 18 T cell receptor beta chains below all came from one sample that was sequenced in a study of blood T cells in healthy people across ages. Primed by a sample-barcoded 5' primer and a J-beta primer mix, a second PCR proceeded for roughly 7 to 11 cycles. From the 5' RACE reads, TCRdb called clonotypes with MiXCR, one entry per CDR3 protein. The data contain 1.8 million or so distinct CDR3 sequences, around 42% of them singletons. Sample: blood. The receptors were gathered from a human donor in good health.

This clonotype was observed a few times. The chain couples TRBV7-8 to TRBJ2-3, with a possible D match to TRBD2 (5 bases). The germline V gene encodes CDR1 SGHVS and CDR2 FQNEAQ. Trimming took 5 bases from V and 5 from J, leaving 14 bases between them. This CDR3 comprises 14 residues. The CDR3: CASSIGPAGDTQYF. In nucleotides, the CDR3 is TGTGCCAGCAGCATCGGGCCGGCGGGAGATACGCAGTATTTT.

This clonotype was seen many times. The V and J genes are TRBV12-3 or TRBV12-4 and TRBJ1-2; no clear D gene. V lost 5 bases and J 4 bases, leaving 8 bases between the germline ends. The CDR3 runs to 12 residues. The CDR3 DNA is TGTGCCAGCAGTCACACCGTCTATGGCTACACCTTC. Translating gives CASSHTVYGYTF.

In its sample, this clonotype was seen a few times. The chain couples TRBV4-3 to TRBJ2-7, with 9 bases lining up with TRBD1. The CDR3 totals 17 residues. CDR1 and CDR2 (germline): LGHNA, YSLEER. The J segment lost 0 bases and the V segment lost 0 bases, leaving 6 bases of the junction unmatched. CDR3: CASSQDPGQGISYEQYF. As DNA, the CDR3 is TGCGCCAGCAGCCAAGATCCGGGACAGGGAATCTCCTACGAGCAGTACTTC.

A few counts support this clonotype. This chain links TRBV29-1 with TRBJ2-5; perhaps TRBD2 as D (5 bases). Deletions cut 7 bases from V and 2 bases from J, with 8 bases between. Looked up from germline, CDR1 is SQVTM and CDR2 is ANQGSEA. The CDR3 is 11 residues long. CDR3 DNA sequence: TGCAGCGGAGGGATTCAAGAGACCCAGTACTTC. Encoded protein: CSGGIQETQYF.

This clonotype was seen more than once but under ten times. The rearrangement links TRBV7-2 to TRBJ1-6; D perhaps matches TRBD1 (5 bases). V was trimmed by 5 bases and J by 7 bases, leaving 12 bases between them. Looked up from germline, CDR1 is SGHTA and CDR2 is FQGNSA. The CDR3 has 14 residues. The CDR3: CASSPGWENSPLHF. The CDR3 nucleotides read TGTGCCAGCAGCCCAGGGTGGGAGAATTCACCCCTCCACTTT.

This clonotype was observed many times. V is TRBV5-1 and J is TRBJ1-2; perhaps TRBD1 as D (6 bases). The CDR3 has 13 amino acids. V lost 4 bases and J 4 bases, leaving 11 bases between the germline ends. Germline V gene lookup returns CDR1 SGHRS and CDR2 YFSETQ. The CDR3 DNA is TGCGCCAGCAGCGTTGGGGGCGCCTATGGCTACACCTTC. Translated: CASSVGGAYGYTF.

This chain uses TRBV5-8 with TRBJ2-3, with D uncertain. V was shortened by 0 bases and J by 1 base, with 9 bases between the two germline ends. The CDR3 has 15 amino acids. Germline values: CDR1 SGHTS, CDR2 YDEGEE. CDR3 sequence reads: CASSLGQYGTDTQYF. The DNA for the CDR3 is TGTGCCAGCAGCTTGGGGCAGTACGGCACAGATACGCAGTATTTT.

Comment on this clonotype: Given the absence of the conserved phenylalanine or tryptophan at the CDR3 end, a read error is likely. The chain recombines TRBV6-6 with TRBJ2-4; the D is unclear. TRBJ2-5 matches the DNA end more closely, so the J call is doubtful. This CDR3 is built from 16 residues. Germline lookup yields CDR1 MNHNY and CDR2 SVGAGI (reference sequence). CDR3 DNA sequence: TGTGCCAGCAGTTACTCGGGCGAAGCCCTCAGGGAGACCCAGTACGTC. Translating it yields CASSYSGEALRETQYV.

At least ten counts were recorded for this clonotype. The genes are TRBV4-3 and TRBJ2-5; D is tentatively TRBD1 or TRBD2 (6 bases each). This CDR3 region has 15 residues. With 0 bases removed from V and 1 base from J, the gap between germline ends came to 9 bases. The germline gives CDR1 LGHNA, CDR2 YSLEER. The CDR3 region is CASSQEGGGQETQYF. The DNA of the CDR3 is TGCGCCAGCAGCCAAGAAGGGGGAGGCCAAGAGACCCAGTACTTC.

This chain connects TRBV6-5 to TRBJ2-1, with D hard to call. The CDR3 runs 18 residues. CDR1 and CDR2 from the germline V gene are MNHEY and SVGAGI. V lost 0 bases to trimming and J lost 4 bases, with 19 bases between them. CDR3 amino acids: CASSYSGAAVTIYNEQFF. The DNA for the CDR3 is TGTGCCAGCAGTTACTCGGGTGCGGCAGTCACTATTTACAATGAGCAGTTCTTC.

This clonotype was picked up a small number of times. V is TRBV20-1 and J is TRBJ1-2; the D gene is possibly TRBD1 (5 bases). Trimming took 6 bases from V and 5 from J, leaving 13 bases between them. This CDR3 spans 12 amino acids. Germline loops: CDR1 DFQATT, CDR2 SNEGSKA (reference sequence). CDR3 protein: CSAEGPGYGYTF. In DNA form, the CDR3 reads TGCAGTGCCGAGGGGCCGGGTTATGGCTACACCTTC.

The CDR3 here is CSVVGLNYGYTF. CDR3 DNA: TGCAGCGTTGTAGGGCTAAACTATGGCTACACCTTC. V is TRBV29-1 and J is TRBJ1-2; D call uncertain. Trimming pared 4 bases from V and 2 bases from J, leaving 8 bases between. Germline V gives CDR1 SQVTM, CDR2 ANQGSEA. This CDR3 has 12 amino acids.

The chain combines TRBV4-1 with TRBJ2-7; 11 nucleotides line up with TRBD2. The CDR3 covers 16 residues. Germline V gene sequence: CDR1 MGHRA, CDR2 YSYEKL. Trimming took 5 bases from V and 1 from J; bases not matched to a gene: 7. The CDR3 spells CASSSRTSGRSYEQYF. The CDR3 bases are TGCGCCAGCAGCTCACGGACTAGCGGGCGATCCTACGAGCAGTACTTC.

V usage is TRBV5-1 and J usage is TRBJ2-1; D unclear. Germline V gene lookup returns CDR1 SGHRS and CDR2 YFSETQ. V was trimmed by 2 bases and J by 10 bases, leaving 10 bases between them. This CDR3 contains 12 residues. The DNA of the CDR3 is TGCGCCAGCAGCTTTGGCTCGGCCGAGCAGTTCTTC. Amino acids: CASSFGSAEQFF.

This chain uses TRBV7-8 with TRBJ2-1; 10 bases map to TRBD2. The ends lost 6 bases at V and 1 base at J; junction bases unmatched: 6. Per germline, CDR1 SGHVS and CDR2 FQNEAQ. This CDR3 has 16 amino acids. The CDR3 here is CASSSGLAVSYNEQFF. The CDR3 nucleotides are TGTGCCAGCAGTTCCGGACTAGCGGTGTCCTACAATGAGCAGTTCTTC. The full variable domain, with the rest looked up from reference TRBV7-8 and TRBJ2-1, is GAGVSQSPRYKVAKRGQDVALRCDPISGHVSLFWYQQALGQGPEFLTYFQNEAQLDKSGLPSDRFFAERPEGSVSTLKIQRTQQEDSAVYLCASSSGLAVSYNEQFFGPGTRLTVL.

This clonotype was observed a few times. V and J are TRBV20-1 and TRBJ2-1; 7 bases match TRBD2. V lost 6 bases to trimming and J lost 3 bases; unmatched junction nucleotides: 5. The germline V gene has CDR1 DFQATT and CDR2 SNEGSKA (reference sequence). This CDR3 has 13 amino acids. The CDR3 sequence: CSAGLDLYNEQFF. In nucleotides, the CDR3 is TGCAGTGCCGGACTAGACCTCTACAATGAGCAGTTCTTC.

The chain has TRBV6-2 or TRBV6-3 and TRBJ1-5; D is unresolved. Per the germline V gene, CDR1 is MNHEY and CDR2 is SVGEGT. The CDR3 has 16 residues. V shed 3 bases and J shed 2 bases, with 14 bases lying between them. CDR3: CASSYSGLGGNQPQHF. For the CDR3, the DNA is TGTGCCAGCAGTTATTCCGGACTGGGCGGCAATCAGCCCCAGCATTTT.

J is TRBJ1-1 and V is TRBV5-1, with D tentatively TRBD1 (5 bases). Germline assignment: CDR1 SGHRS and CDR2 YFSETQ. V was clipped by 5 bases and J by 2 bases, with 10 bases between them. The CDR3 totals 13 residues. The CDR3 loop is CASRPGPNTEAFF. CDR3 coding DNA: TGCGCCAGCAGGCCGGGACCAAACACTGAAGCTTTCTTT.